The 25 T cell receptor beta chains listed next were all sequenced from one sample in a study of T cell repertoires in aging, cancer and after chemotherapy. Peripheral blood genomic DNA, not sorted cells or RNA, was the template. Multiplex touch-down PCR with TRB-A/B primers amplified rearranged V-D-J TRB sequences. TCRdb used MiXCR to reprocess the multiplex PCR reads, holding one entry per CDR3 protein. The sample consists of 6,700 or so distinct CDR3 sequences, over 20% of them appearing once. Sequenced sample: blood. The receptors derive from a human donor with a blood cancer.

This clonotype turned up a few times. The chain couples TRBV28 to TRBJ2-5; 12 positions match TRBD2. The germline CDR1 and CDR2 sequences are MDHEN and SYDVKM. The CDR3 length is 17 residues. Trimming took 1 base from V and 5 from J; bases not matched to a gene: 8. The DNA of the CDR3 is TGTGCCAGCAGTTTATTTGGGCTAGCGGGAGGGCCTGAGACCCAGTACTTC. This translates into CASSLFGLAGGPETQYF.

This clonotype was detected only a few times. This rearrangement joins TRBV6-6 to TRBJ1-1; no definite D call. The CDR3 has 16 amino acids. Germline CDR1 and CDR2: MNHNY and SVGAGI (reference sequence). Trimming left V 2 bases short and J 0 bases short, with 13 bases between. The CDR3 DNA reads TGTGCCAGCAGTTACACCCATACAGTCATGAACACTGAAGCTTTCTTT. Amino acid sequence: CASSYTHTVMNTEAFF.

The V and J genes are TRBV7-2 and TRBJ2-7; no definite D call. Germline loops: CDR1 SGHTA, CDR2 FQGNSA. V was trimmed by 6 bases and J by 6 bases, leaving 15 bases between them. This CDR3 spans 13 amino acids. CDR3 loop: CASSSDGRAEQYF. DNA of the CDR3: TGTGCCAGCAGTTCGGACGGTCGGGCCGAGCAGTACTTC. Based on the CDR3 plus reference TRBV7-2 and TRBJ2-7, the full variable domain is GAGVSQSPSNKVTEKGKDVELRCDPISGHTALYWYRQSLGQGLEFLIYFQGNSAPDKSGLPSDRFSAERTGGSVSTLTIQRTQQEDSAVYLCASSSDGRAEQYFGPGTRLTVT.

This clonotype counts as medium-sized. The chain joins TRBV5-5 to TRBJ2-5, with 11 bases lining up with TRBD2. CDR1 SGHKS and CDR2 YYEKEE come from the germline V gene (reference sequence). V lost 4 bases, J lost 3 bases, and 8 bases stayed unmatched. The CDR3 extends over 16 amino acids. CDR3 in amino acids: CASSGVAGGREETQYF. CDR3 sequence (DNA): TGTGCCAGCAGCGGAGTAGCGGGAGGGAGAGAAGAGACCCAGTACTTC.

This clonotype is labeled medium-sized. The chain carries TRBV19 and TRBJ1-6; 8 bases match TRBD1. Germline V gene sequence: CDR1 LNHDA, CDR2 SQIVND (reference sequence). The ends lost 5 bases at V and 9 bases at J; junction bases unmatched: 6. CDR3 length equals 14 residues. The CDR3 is CASSFGQGSSPLHF. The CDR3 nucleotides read TGTGCCAGTAGTTTCGGACAGGGAAGTTCACCCCTCCACTTT.

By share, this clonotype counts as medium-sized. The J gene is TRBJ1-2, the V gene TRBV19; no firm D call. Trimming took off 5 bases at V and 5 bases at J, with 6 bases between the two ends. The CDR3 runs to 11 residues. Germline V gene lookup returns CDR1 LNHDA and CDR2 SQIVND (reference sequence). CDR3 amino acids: CASSYSYGYTF. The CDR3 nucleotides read TGTGCCAGTAGTTACTCGTATGGCTACACCTTC.

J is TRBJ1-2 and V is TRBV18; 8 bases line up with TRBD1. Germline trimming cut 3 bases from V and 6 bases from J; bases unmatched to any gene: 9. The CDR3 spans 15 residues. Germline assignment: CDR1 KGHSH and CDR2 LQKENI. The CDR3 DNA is TGTGCCAGCTCACCGGGGCAGGGGGCGAGGAATGGCTACACCTTC. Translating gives CASSPGQGARNGYTF.

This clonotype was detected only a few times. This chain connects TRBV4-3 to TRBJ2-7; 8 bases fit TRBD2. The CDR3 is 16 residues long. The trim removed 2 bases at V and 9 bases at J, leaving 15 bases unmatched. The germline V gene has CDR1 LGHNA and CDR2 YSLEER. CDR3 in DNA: TGCGCCAGCAGCCAACTTACCGGCGGGAGGTACCAGCGGCAGTACTTC. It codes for CASSQLTGGRYQRQYF.

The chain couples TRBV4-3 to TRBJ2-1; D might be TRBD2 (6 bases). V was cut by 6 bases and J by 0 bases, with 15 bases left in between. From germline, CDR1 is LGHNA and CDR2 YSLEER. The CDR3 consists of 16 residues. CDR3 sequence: CASSPSHGSSYNEQFF. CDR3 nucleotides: TGCGCCAGCAGTCCATCCCACGGGAGCTCCTACAATGAGCAGTTCTTC.

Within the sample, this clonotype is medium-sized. CDR3: CAWSVTSLINYGYTF. The CDR3 bases are TGTGCCTGGAGTGTAACATCACTAATAAACTATGGCTACACCTTC. The V and J genes are TRBV30 and TRBJ1-2; D is undetermined. Germline-derived CDR1 and CDR2 are GTSNPN and SVGIG (reference sequence). CDR3 length: 15 amino acids. Trimming cost V 0 bases and J 2 bases, with 13 bases left between them.

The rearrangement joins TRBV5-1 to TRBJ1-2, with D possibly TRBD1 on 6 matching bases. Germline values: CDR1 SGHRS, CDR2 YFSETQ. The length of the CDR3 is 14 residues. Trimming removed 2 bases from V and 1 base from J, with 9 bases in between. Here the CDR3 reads CASSFSGDNYGYTF. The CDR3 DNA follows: TGCGCCAGCAGCTTCTCAGGGGATAACTATGGCTACACCTTC.

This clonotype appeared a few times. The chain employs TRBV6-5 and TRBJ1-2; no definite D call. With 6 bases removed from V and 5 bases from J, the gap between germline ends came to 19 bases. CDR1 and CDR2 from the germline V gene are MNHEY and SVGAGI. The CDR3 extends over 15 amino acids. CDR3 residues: CASSPVLKGSYGYTF. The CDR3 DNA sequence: TGTGCCAGCAGCCCCGTGCTCAAGGGTAGTTATGGCTACACCTTC.

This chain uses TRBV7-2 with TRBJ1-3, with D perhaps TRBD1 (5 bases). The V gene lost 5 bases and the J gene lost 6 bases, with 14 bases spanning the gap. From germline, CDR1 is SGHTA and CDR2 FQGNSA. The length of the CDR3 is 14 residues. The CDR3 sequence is CASSRTQGENTIYF. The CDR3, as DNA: TGTGCCAGCAGCCGTACCCAGGGAGAAAACACCATATATTTT.

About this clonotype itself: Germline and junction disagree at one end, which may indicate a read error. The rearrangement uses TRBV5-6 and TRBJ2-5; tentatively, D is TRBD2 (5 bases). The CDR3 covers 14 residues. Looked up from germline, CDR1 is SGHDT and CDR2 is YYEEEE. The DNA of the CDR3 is TGCGCCAGCAGCCCAGCAGGAGCCGGAGGGACCCAGTACTTC. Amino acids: CASSPAGAGGTQYF.

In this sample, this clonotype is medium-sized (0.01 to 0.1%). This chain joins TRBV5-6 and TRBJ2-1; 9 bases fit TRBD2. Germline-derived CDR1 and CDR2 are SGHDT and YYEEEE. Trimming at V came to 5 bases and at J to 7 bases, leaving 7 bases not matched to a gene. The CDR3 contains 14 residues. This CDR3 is CASRGAGGRNEQFF. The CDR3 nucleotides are TGTGCCAGCAGGGGTGCGGGAGGGCGAAATGAGCAGTTCTTC.

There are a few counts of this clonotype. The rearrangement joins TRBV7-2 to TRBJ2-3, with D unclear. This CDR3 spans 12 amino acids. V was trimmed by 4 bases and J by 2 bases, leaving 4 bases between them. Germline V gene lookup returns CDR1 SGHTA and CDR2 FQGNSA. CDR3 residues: CASSSITDTQYF. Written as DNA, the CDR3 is TGTGCCAGCAGCTCTATCACAGATACGCAGTATTTT. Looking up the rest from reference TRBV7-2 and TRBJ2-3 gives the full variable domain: GAGVSQSPSNKVTEKGKDVELRCDPISGHTALYWYRQSLGQGLEFLIYFQGNSAPDKSGLPSDRFSAERTGGSVSTLTIQRTQQEDSAVYLCASSSITDTQYFGPGTRLTVL.

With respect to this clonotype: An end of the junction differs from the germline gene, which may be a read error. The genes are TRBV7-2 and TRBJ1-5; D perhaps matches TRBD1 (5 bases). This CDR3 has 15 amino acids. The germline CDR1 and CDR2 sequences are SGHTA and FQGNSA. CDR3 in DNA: TGTGCCAGCAGTTTAGGGACTCTAGGGGAGCAGCCCCAGCATTTT. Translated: CASSLGTLGEQPQHF.

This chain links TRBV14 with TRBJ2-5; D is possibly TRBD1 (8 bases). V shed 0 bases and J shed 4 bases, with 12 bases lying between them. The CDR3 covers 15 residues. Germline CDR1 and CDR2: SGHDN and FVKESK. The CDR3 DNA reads TGTGCCAGCAGCCAAGATAACAGGGGGGGAGAGACCCAGTACTTC. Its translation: CASSQDNRGGETQYF.

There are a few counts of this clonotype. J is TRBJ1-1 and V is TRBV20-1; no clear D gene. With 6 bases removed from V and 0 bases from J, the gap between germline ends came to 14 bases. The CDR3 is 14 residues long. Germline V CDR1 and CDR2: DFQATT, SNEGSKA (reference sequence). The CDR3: CSAPRVTVNTEAFF. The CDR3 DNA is TGCAGTGCCCCCCGGGTGACGGTGAACACTGAAGCTTTCTTT.

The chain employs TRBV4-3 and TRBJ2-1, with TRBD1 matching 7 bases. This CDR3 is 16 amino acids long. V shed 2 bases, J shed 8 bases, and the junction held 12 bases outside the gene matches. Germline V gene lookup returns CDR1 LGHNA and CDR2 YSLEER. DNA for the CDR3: TGCGCCAGCAGCCAAACACAGGGGTTCTCAACATATGAGCAGTTCTTC. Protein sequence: CASSQTQGFSTYEQFF.

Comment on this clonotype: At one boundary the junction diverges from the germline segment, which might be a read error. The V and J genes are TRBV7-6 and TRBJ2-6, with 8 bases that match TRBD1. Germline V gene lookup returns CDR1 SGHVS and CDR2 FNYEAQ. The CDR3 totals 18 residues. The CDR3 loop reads CASSLVFSGGSGADVLTF. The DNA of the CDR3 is TGTGCCAGCAGCTTGGTCTTCTCAGGGGGCTCTGGGGCCGACGTCCTGACTTTC.

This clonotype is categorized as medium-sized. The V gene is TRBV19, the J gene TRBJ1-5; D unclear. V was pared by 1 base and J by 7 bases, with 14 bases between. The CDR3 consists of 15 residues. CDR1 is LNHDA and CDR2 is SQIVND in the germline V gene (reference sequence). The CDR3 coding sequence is TGTGCCAGTAGTATAGGGGCGTCCTCGGGGCAGCCCCAGCATTTT. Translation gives CASSIGASSGQPQHF.

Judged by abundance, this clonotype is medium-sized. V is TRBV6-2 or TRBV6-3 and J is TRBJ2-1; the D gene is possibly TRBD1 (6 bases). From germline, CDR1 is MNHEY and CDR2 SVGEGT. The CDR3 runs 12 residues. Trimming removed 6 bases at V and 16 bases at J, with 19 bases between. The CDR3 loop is CASSNTGRQRFF. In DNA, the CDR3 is TGTGCCAGCAGCAACACAGGGCGCCAGCGATTCTTC.

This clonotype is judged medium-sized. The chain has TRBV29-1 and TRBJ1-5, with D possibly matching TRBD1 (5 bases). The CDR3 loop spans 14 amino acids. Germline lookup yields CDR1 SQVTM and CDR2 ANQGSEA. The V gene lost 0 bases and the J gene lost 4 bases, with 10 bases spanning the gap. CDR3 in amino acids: CSVEDGAGNQPQHF. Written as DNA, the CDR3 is TGCAGCGTTGAAGATGGGGCAGGGAATCAGCCCCAGCATTTT.

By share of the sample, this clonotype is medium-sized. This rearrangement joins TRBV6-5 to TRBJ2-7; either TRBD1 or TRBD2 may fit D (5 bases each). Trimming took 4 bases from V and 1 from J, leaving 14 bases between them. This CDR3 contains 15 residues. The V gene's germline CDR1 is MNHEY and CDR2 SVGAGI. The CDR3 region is CASSSIGTFSYEQYF. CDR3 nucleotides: TGTGCCAGCAGTTCCATCGGGACGTTTTCCTACGAGCAGTACTTC.